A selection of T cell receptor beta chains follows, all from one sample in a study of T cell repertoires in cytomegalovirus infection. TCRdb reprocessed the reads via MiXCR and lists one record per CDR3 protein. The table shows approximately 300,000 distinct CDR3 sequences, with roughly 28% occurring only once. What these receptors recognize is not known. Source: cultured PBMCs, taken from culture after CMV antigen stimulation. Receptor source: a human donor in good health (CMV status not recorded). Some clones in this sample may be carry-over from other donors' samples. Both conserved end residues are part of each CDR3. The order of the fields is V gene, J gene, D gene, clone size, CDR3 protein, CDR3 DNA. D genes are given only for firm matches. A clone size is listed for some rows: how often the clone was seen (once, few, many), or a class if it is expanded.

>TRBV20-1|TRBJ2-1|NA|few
CSARLRTPTNYNEQFF
TGCAGTGCTAGACTTCGCACTCCCACGAATTACAATGAGCAGTTCTTC
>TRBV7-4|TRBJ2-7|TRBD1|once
CASSRTGGEQYF
TGTGCCAGCAGCAGGACAGGGGGCGAGCAGTACTTC
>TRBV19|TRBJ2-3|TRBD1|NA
CASSRMGQGTDTQYF
TGTGCCAGTAGTAGGATGGGACAGGGTACAGATACGCAGTATTTT
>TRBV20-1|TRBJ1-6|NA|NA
CSARRGVFDSPLHF
TGCAGTGCTAGGAGGGGGGTGTTTGATTCACCCCTCCACTTT
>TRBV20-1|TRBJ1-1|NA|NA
CSAREGGRGGNTEAFF
TGCAGTGCTAGAGAGGGGGGAAGGGGTGGGAACACTGAAGCTTTCTTT
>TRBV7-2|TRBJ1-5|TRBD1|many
CASSLRQGDQPQHF
TGTGCCAGCAGCTTAAGGCAGGGGGATCAGCCCCAGCATTTT
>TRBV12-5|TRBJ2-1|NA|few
CASGLGGGNEQFF
TGTGCTAGTGGTTTGGGGGGTGGGAATGAGCAGTTCTTC
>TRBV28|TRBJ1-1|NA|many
CATQRSGGVTEAFF
TGTGCCACTCAACGAAGTGGGGGGGTTACTGAAGCTTTCTTT
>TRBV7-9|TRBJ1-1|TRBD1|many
CASRPDRGGTEAFF
TGTGCCAGCAGACCGGACAGGGGGGGCACTGAAGCTTTCTTT
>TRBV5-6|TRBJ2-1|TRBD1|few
CASSLLRDRAPNEQFF
TGTGCCAGCAGCTTGTTACGGGACAGGGCACCCAATGAGCAGTTCTTC
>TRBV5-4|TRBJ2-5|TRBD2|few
CASSTRTSGQETQYF
TGTGCCAGCAGCACCCGGACTAGCGGCCAAGAGACCCAGTACTTC
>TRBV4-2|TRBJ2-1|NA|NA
CTSSQRGTSSSYNEQFF
TGTACCAGCAGCCAACGCGGGACTTCCAGCTCCTACAATGAGCAGTTCTTC
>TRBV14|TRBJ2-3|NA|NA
CASSHRTDTQYF
TGTGCCAGCAGCCACAGGACAGATACGCAGTATTTT
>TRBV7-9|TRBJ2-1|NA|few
CASSGDRYNEQFF
TGTGCCAGCAGCGGCGACCGTTACAATGAGCAGTTCTTC
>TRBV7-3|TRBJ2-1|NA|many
CASSLTVDNEQFF
TGTGCCAGCAGCTTAACAGTGGACAATGAGCAGTTCTTC
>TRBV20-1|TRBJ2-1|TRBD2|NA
CSARLAGTNEQFF
TGCAGTGCTAGGCTAGCGGGGACCAATGAGCAGTTCTTC
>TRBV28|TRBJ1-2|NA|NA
CASSTGQNYGYTF
TGTGCCAGCAGTACGGGACAAAACTATGGCTACACCTTC
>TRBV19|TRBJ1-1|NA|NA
CASSKSPATEAFF
TGTGCCAGTAGTAAAAGTCCGGCCACTGAAGCTTTCTTT
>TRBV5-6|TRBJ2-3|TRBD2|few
CASTDGTSGSLTDTQYF
TGTGCCAGCACCGATGGGACTAGCGGGTCCCTCACAGATACGCAGTATTTT
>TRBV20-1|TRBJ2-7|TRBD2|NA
CSARGRLAGRLIGYEQYF
TGCAGTGCTAGAGGTAGACTAGCGGGAAGGTTAATTGGCTACGAGCAGTACTTC
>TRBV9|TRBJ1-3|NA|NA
CASSVAWAPDSGNTIYF
TGTGCCAGCAGCGTAGCATGGGCCCCCGATTCTGGAAACACCATATATTTT
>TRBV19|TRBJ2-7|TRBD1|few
CASSIDRVSSYEQYF
TGTGCCAGTAGTATCGACAGGGTGAGCTCCTACGAGCAGTACTTC
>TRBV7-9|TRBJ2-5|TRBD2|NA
CASSLGQAGAIQETQYF
TGTGCCAGCAGCTTAGGCCAAGCGGGGGCGATTCAAGAGACCCAGTACTTC
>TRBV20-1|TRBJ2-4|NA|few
CSASLTRRRGNIQYF
TGCAGTGCTAGCCTAACACGGCGCCGAGGGAACATTCAGTACTTC
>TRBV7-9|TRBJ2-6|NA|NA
CASSLGPGANVLTF
TGTGCCAGCAGCTTGGGACCGGGGGCCAACGTCCTGACTTTC
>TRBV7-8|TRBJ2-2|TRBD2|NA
CAIKNSGTNTGELFF
TGTGCCATCAAAAACAGCGGGACCAACACCGGGGAGCTGTTTTTT
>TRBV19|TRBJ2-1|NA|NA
CASSIVGWADNEQFF
TGTGCCAGTAGTATAGTAGGGTGGGCAGACAATGAGCAGTTCTTC
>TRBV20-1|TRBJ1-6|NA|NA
CSASKVGFDSPLHF
TGCAGTGCTAGTAAGGTGGGATTTGATTCACCCCTCCACTTT
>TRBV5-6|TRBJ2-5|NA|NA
CASSLPDRPQETQYF
TGTGCCAGCAGCTTACCCGACAGGCCTCAAGAGACCCAGTACTTC
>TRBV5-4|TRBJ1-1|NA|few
CASSLSTGMNTEAFF
TGTGCCAGCAGCTTGTCGACAGGCATGAACACTGAAGCTTTCTTT
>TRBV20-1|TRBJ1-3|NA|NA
CSASSGTGNTIYF
TGCAGTGCTAGTTCCGGGACTGGAAACACCATATATTTT
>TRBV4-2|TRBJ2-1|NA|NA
CASSRPAVWISYGYSSYNEQFF
TGTGCCAGCAGCCGACCCGCGGTCTGGATTAGTTATGGGTACAGCTCCTACAATGAGCAGTTCTTC
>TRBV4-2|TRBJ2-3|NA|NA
CASSQGGSTDTQYF
TGTGCCAGCAGCCAGGGGGGTAGCACAGATACGCAGTATTTT
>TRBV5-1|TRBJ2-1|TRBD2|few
CASGLADYNEQFF
TGCGCCAGCGGACTAGCTGACTACAATGAGCAGTTCTTC
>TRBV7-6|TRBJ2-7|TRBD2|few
CASSPRSGGSSYEQYF
TGTGCCAGCAGCCCCCGATCGGGGGGAAGCTCCTACGAGCAGTACTTC
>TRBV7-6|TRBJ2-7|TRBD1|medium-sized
CASSVGTGATYEQYF
TGTGCCAGCAGCGTCGGGACAGGGGCCACCTACGAGCAGTACTTC
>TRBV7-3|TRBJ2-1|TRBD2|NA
CASSSSTSASLDNEQFF
TGTGCCAGCAGCTCGTCGACTAGCGCGTCACTAGACAATGAGCAGTTCTTC
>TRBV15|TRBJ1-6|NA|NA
CATRRAGDNSPLHF
TGTGCCACCAGAAGGGCAGGGGATAATTCACCCCTCCACTTT
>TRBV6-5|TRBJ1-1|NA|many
CASSYGLVTEAFF
TGTGCCAGCAGTTACGGATTGGTAACTGAAGCTTTCTTT
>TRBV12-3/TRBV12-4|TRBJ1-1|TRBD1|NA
CASSSAGQGNTEAFF
TGTGCCAGCAGTTCCGCTGGACAGGGCAACACTGAAGCTTTCTTT
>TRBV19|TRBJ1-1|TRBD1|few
CASMGRTGTGITEAFF
TGTGCCAGTATGGGGAGGACAGGGACAGGGATCACTGAAGCTTTCTTT
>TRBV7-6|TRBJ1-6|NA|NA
CASSPLGTDNSPLHF
TGTGCCAGCAGCCCACTGGGAACCGATAATTCACCCCTCCACTTT
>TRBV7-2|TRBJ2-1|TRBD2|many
CASSLVAGGLNEQFF
TGTGCCAGCAGCTTAGTAGCGGGAGGTTTAAATGAGCAGTTCTTC
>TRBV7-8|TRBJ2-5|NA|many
CASSTRFVGGETQYF
TGTGCCAGCAGCACCCGCTTCGTGGGGGGAGAGACCCAGTACTTC
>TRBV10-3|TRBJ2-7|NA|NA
CAIWDGVYEQYF
TGTGCCATCTGGGACGGAGTCTACGAGCAGTACTTC
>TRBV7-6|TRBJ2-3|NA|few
CASSLVGGAPDTQYF
TGTGCCAGCAGCTTAGTTGGGGGGGCGCCAGATACGCAGTATTTT
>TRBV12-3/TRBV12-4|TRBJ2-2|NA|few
CASRTSSVGTGELFF
TGTGCCAGCAGAACTAGCTCAGTGGGCACCGGGGAGCTGTTTTTT
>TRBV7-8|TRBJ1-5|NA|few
CASSLAVNLNNPQHF
TGTGCCAGCAGCTTAGCGGTGAACTTAAACAACCCCCAGCATTTT
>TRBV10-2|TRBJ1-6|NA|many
CASSGTDNSPLHF
TGCGCCAGCAGTGGGACGGATAATTCACCCCTCCACTTT
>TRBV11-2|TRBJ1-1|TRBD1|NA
CASSGNRGRGEAFF
TGTGCCAGCAGCGGTAACAGGGGGCGGGGTGAAGCTTTCTTT
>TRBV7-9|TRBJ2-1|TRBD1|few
CASSLETRGLYNEQFF
TGTGCCAGCAGCTTAGAAACCAGGGGGCTTTACAATGAGCAGTTCTTC
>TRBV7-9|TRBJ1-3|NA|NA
CASSRPYGPGNTIYF
TGTGCCAGCAGCCGCCCTTATGGGCCTGGAAACACCATATATTTT
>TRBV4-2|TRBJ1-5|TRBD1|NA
CASSPEGQGTNQPQHF
TGTGCCAGCAGCCCCGAAGGACAGGGAACCAATCAGCCCCAGCATTTT
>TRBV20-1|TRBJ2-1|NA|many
CMGGQGNEQFF
TGCATGGGGGGCCAGGGAAATGAGCAGTTCTTC
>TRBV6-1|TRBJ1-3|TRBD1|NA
CASSYRGRTAHTIYF
TGTGCCAGCAGTTATAGGGGGCGGACAGCGCACACCATATATTTT
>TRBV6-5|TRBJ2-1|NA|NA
CASSSNPQGEQFF
TGTGCCAGCAGTTCAAATCCACAGGGTGAGCAGTTCTTC
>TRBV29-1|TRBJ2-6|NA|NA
CSVPRHSGANVLTF
TGCAGCGTCCCTCGACACTCTGGGGCCAACGTCCTGACTTTC
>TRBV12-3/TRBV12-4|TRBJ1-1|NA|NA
CASSNGLSEAFF
TGTGCCAGCAGCAACGGGCTTTCGGAAGCTTTCTTT
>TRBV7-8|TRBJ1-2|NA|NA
CASSLAVLGTDYGYTF
TGTGCCAGCAGCTTAGCGGTACTAGGGACGGACTATGGCTACACCTTC
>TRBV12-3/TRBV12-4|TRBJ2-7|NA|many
CASSSIGGYEQYF
TGTGCCAGCAGTTCTATCGGGGGCTACGAGCAGTACTTC